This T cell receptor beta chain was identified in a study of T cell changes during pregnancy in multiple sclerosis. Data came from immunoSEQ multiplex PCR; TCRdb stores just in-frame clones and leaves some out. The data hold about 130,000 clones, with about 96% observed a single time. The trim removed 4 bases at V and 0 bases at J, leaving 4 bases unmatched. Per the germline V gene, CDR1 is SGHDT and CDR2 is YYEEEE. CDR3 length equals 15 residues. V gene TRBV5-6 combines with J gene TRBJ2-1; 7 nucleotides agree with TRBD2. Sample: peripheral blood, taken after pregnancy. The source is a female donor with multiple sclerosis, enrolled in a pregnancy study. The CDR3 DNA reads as TGTGCCAGCAGCGCTCGGGACTACTCCTACAATGAGCAGTTCTTC. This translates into CASSARDYSYNEQFF.